This T cell receptor (beta chain) was captured in a study of T cell responses to AZD1222 COVID-19 vaccine. Study-wide findings and caveats: CD4 TCRs linked to vaccination spanned spike, dominating at 160-218 and 743-854. None of the repertoires were sampled until the peak T cell response had passed. There were mostly white British donors and more females than males, and clonal diversity was possibly underestimated. It was only a handful of AZD1222 recipients who were seropositive at baseline.

CDR1 SNHLY and CDR2 FYNNEI come from the germline V gene. The CDR3 is made up of 15 amino acids. V was shortened by 1 base and J by 3 bases, with 10 bases between the two germline ends. Assay used: immunoSEQ multiplex PCR; TCRdb lists only in-frame clones, some missing. This table has more than 110,000 clones, 90% appearing once. Of note for this clone: Its target is not known.

This chain joins TRBV2 and TRBJ1-5, with D hard to call. The sequencing used peripheral blood, collected on day 0 of AZD1222 vaccination. This clonotype originated in an adult in good health. The CDR3 region has the DNA TGTGCCAGCAGTGAAGTGCGAACGGTCAATCAGCCCCAGCATTTT. Protein sequence: CASSEVRTVNQPQHF.